This T cell receptor beta chain was profiled in a study of shared clonotypes between healthy human individuals. Data came from immunoSEQ multiplex PCR; TCRdb stores just in-frame clones and leaves some out. The sample has fewer than 1.8 million clones, just under 99% seen once. The sample was naive CD4+ T cells sorted from blood. Subset of the sample: CD45RA+ positively selected. The receptor comes from a young man in good health.

The CDR3 sequence is CSVEDLLGGFGEDTEAFF. In DNA form, the CDR3 reads TGCAGCGTTGAAGATCTACTGGGAGGGTTTGGCGAGGACACTGAAGCTTTCTTT. The chain links TRBV29-1 to TRBJ1-1; the D is unclear. Germline V gene data show CDR1 as SQVTM and CDR2 as ANQGSEA. The CDR3 has 18 amino acids. V lost 0 bases and J 3 bases, leaving 23 bases between the germline ends.